These 31 T cell receptor beta chains came from one sample sequenced in a study of T cells in Graves' hyperthyroidism and ophthalmopathy (dated by TCRdb to the late 2010s). Library preparation was by multiplex PCR. The sequencing machine was an Illumina HiSeq 2000. The TCR beta CDR3 regions were amplified from the RNA transcripts. A first-round RT-PCR of the TCR CDR3 used the HTBI primer set with the Qiagen OneStep RT-PCR kit. TCRdb trimmed the raw reads at Q25, called clones with MiXCR and kept productive beta chains. CDR3 protein duplicates are merged, each entry listing the most common genes and DNA. This sample gives around 420,000 distinct CDR3 sequences in total; roughly 14% of them show up just once. The ten most abundant clones make up around 14% of the sample. Sequencing was done on a sample of blood. These TCRs come from a woman aged 18-30 years with Graves' hyperthyroidism.

This clonotype was seen repeatedly, ten times or more. The V and J genes are TRBV7-9 and TRBJ2-7; 8 positions agree with TRBD1. CDR3 length equals 14 residues. V shed 2 bases, J shed 6 bases, and the junction held 6 bases outside the gene matches. Germline assignment: CDR1 SEHNR and CDR2 FQNEAQ (reference sequence). The CDR3 loop is CASSLTRGQGEQYF. The CDR3 DNA reads TGTGCCAGCAGCTTAACCAGGGGGCAAGGCGAGCAGTACTTC.

Many counts were recorded for this clonotype. The chain recombines TRBV11-2 with TRBJ2-3; D could derive from TRBD1 or TRBD2 (5 bases each). The V gene lost 5 bases and the J gene lost 1 base, with 22 bases spanning the gap. The CDR3 consists of 18 residues. Per the germline V gene, CDR1 is SGHAT and CDR2 is FQNNGV. CDR3 coding DNA: TGTGCCAGCAGCACCCCGGGACCCCCCATAGAGGGCACAGATACGCAGTATTTT. Residues: CASSTPGPPIEGTDTQYF.

There are many counts of this clonotype. This chain joins TRBV2 and TRBJ2-7; D is ambiguous. Germline-derived CDR1 and CDR2 are SNHLY and FYNNEI. V was trimmed by 0 bases and J by 0 bases, leaving 12 bases between them. The length of the CDR3 is 16 residues. The CDR3 sequence: CASSEARTDSSYEQYF. The CDR3 region has the DNA TGTGCCAGCAGTGAAGCCCGAACAGATTCCTCCTACGAGCAGTACTTC.

This chain connects TRBV14 to TRBJ1-2; no firm D call. The V gene's germline CDR1 is SGHDN and CDR2 FVKESK. Trimming stripped 0 bases from V and 0 bases from J, with 11 bases between. There are 16 residues in the CDR3. CDR3: CASSQELFGANYGYTF. CDR3 nucleotides: TGTGCCAGCAGCCAAGAATTGTTCGGTGCTAACTATGGCTACACCTTC.

CDR3 bases: TGTGCCAGCAGCTCCATGGGGGACACCATATATTTT. As protein: CASSSMGDTIYF. The chain couples TRBV7-9 to TRBJ1-3, with D possibly being TRBD1 (5 bases). The CDR3 is 12 amino acids. Germline-derived CDR1 and CDR2 are SEHNR and FQNEAQ (reference sequence). Trimming shortened V by 4 bases and J by 8 bases, and 9 bases separated the two germline ends.

This clonotype was detected ten times or more. V and J are TRBV9 and TRBJ2-5, with 7 nucleotides matching TRBD1. CDR3 size: 15 residues. Losses at the gene ends were 2 bases for V and 2 bases for J; bases not matched to a gene: 6. CDR1 is SGDLS, CDR2 YYNGEE, per germline. Here the CDR3 DNA reads TGTGCCAGCAGCGTGGGACCGGGACAGCAAGAGACCCAGTACTTC. This gives the protein CASSVGPGQQETQYF.

This clonotype has at least ten counts. The chain combines TRBV11-2 with TRBJ2-7, with 7 bases matching TRBD2. The CDR3 sequence is 12 residues long. V lost 3 bases and J lost 6; bases outside the gene matches: 2. From germline, CDR1 is SGHAT and CDR2 FQNNGV. This CDR3 is CASSFGGSEQYF. CDR3 in DNA: TGTGCCAGCAGCTTCGGGGGGAGCGAGCAGTACTTC.

The rearrangement links TRBV15 to TRBJ2-3; the D gene is possibly TRBD1 (5 bases). The V gene lost 6 bases and the J gene lost 4 bases, with 8 bases spanning the gap. The germline V gene has CDR1 LNHNV and CDR2 YYDKDF (reference sequence). The CDR3 is made up of 12 amino acids. This CDR3 is CATRAGSDTQYF. Here the CDR3 DNA reads TGTGCCACCAGAGCAGGGTCAGATACGCAGTATTTT. Combining the CDR3 with reference TRBV15 and TRBJ2-3 gives the whole variable domain DAMVIQNPRYQVTQFGKPVTLSCSQTLNHNVMYWYQQKSSQAPKLLFHYYDKDFNNEADTPDNFQSRRPNTSFCFLDIRSPGLGDTAMYLCATRAGSDTQYFGPGTRLTVL.

This clonotype was observed a handful of times. V and J are TRBV9 and TRBJ2-3; D is unclear. Trimming took 0 bases from V and 2 from J, leaving 7 bases between them. Per germline, CDR1 SGDLS and CDR2 YYNGEE. There are 14 residues in the CDR3. The CDR3 nucleotides read TGTGCCAGCAGCGTAGATGACGCCACAGATACGCAGTATTTT. Translated: CASSVDDATDTQYF.

The chain is built from TRBV28 and TRBJ2-7; 7 nucleotides match TRBD2. Germline assignment: CDR1 MDHEN and CDR2 SYDVKM. With V trimmed by 5 bases and J by 0 bases, 10 bases remained unmatched. This CDR3 spans 16 amino acids. DNA of the CDR3: TGTGCCAGCAGTACCTCTCGCGGGGGAAGCTCCTACGAGCAGTACTTC. Protein sequence: CASSTSRGGSSYEQYF.

Points on this clonotype: A read error may be the cause here, since a much bigger clone is one base away. The chain joins TRBV2 to TRBJ2-2, with TRBD2 matching 9 bases. Germline V gene lookup returns CDR1 SNHLY and CDR2 FYNNEI. The CDR3 covers 16 residues. The CDR3 spells CASRISGSTNTRELFF. The CDR3, as DNA: TGTGCCAGCAGGATTAGCGGGAGTACGAACACCAGGGAGCTGTTTTTT.

A few counts support this clonotype. This chain uses TRBV4-1 with TRBJ1-1, with D possibly TRBD1 on 5 matching bases. The CDR3 length is 15 residues. CDR1 and CDR2 (germline): MGHRA, YSYEKL. V shed 1 base and J shed 1 base, with 10 bases lying between them. The CDR3 here is CASSQAAGGNTEAFF. Here the CDR3 DNA reads TGCGCCAGCAGCCAAGCTGCTGGGGGGAACACTGAAGCTTTCTTT.

This clonotype was recorded many times. This chain uses TRBV3-1 with TRBJ1-2; D unclear. Trimming left V 1 base short and J 1 base short, with 4 bases between. Germline V gene sequence: CDR1 LGHDT, CDR2 YNNKEL (reference sequence). This CDR3 is built from 13 residues. CDR3 DNA sequence: TGTGCCAGCAGCCAAGGGGTTAACTATGGCTACACCTTC. It is translated as CASSQGVNYGYTF.

This clonotype was recorded many times. CDR3 bases: TGTGCCAGCAGCTTACAAGGGCTTAGCTATGGCTACACCTTC. Protein: CASSLQGLSYGYTF. V is TRBV7-2 and J is TRBJ1-2; no reliable D call. V was shortened by 2 bases and J by 4 bases, with 11 bases between the two germline ends. CDR1 and CDR2 (germline): SGHTA, FQGNSA. CDR3 length: 14 residues.

In this sample, this clonotype turned up a few times. The rearrangement links TRBV12-3 or TRBV12-4 to TRBJ1-5; no firm D call. The CDR3 extends over 16 amino acids. Trimming removed 6 bases at V and 4 bases at J, with 19 bases between. The CDR3 bases are TGTGCCAGCAGCCCGGTAGGGCCACCACCTAATCAGCCCCAGCATTTT. Translated: CASSPVGPPPNQPQHF.

This clonotype was seen at least ten times. CDR3 in DNA: TGTGCCAGCAGCGTAGAGCTAGCGGGAGTATATGAGCAGTTCTTC. Translating it yields CASSVELAGVYEQFF. The chain has TRBV9 and TRBJ2-1; TRBD2 agrees at 10 bases. The CDR3 spans 15 residues. Germline CDR1 is SGDLS and CDR2 is YYNGEE. V was pared by 0 bases and J by 8 bases, with 5 bases of the junction left unmatched.

This clonotype came up many times. The chain combines TRBV15 with TRBJ2-3, with D possibly being TRBD1 or TRBD2 (5 bases each). Per the germline V gene, CDR1 is LNHNV and CDR2 is YYDKDF (reference sequence). The CDR3 spans 16 residues. V gave up 4 bases and J gave up 6 bases, with 20 bases separating them. The CDR3 sequence is CATSNERGVVSDTQYF. The CDR3 coding sequence is TGTGCCACCAGCAATGAAAGGGGAGTAGTATCGGATACGCAGTATTTT.

V and J are TRBV6-2 or TRBV6-3 and TRBJ1-3; D may be TRBD1 (5 bases). Germline V gene lookup returns CDR1 MNHEY and CDR2 SVGEGT. The CDR3 is 14 residues long. The V end was cut by 8 bases, the J end by 4 bases, with 15 bases between. The CDR3 DNA follows: TGTGCCAGCTCGACTGGGGCAGTGGGAAACACCATATATTTT. Protein sequence: CASSTGAVGNTIYF.

There are a few counts of this clonotype. The chain couples TRBV19 to TRBJ2-1; D is uncertain. The germline V gene has CDR1 LNHDA and CDR2 SQIVND (reference sequence). V gave up 6 bases and J gave up 3 bases, with 21 bases separating them. The CDR3 is 17 amino acids. The CDR3 spells CASSKGNHLSGYNEQFF. In DNA, the CDR3 is TGTGCCAGTAGCAAGGGTAACCATTTATCGGGCTACAATGAGCAGTTCTTC. The full variable domain, rest sourced from reference TRBV19 and TRBJ2-1, is DGGITQSPKYLFRKEGQNVTLSCEQNLNHDAMYWYRQDPGQGLRLIYYSQIVNDFQKGDIAEGYSVSREKKESFPLTVTSAQKNPTAFYLCASSKGNHLSGYNEQFFGPGTRLTVL.

A note on this clonotype: This may stem from a read error, because a much larger clone lies one nucleotide away. The V call is TRBV20-1, the J call TRBJ1-1, with D uncertain. This CDR3 has 13 residues. From germline, CDR1 is DFQATT and CDR2 SNEGSKA (reference sequence). CDR3 sequence (DNA): TGCAGTGCTAGGATGGGGTCGAACACTGAAGCTCTCTTT. Encoded protein: CSARMGSNTEALF.

The J gene is TRBJ2-7, the V gene TRBV20-1; no reliable D call. The length of the CDR3 is 13 residues. Germline-derived CDR1 and CDR2 are DFQATT and SNEGSKA (reference sequence). Trimming shortened V by 3 bases and J by 5 bases, and 14 bases separated the two germline ends. This CDR3 is CSARVPALDEQYF. CDR3 bases: TGCAGTGCTAGGGTCCCAGCGCTCGACGAGCAGTACTTC.

This clonotype occurred a few times. V gene TRBV20-1 combines with J gene TRBJ1-1; 7 nucleotides agree with TRBD1. Germline V gene lookup returns CDR1 DFQATT and CDR2 SNEGSKA (reference sequence). V was pared by 5 bases and J by 4 bases, with 7 bases of the junction left unmatched. This CDR3 is built from 13 residues. The CDR3 loop is CSAGRQGGTEAFF. In DNA form, the CDR3 reads TGCAGTGCTGGGAGACAGGGCGGCACTGAAGCTTTCTTT.

This clonotype was seen a few times. V gene TRBV20-1 combines with J gene TRBJ2-3, with 14 bases matching TRBD2. Losses at the gene ends were 3 bases for V and 4 bases for J; bases not matched to a gene: 6. Germline CDR1 and CDR2: DFQATT and SNEGSKA (reference sequence). This CDR3 region has 16 residues. The CDR3 DNA reads TGCAGTGCTAGGGCCGGACTAGCGGGGGGCGCAGATACGCAGTATTTT. This translates into CSARAGLAGGADTQYF.

This clonotype was recorded at least ten times. The rearrangement links TRBV2 to TRBJ2-3, with TRBD2 matching 7 bases. CDR3 size: 17 residues. Trimming at V came to 3 bases and at J to 2 bases, leaving 11 bases not matched to a gene. Germline V gene lookup returns CDR1 SNHLY and CDR2 FYNNEI. The DNA of the CDR3 is TGTGCCAGCAGTGATCCCAGCGGGGAGGGGTCCACAGATACGCAGTATTTT. Amino acids: CASSDPSGEGSTDTQYF.

This clonotype was counted a few times. The V call is TRBV19, the J call TRBJ2-1; D is undetermined. V was shortened by 11 bases and J by 4 bases, with 21 bases between the two germline ends. The germline V gene encodes CDR1 LNHDA and CDR2 SQIVND (reference sequence). The CDR3 is 15 residues long. CDR3 bases: TGTGCCTCTCGTTCTGACTCGGCGGTGTACAATGAGCAGTTCTTC. This gives the protein CASRSDSAVYNEQFF.

This rearrangement joins TRBV4-3 to TRBJ2-7, with D maybe TRBD2 (5 bases). Germline assignment: CDR1 LGHNA and CDR2 YSLEER. The CDR3 has 15 amino acids. V lost 6 bases to trimming and J lost 1 base, with 16 bases between them. The CDR3 here is CASSLANRGSYEQYF. The CDR3, as DNA: TGCGCCAGCAGTCTGGCTAACCGGGGTTCCTACGAGCAGTACTTC.

The gene calls are TRBV6-2 or TRBV6-3 and TRBJ2-7; D remains unclear. This CDR3 is 14 amino acids long. Trimming removed 5 bases at V and 6 bases at J, with 17 bases between. Germline CDR1 and CDR2: MNHEY and SVGEGT. The CDR3 loop reads CASSNPLGAREQYF. The CDR3, as DNA: TGTGCCAGCAGTAACCCCCTAGGAGCGCGCGAGCAGTACTTC.

There are a few counts of this clonotype. The rearrangement joins TRBV20-1 to TRBJ2-7; TRBD1 matches at 7 bases. This CDR3 has 11 amino acids. V dropped 5 bases and J dropped 6; count of bases not matched to a gene: 4. Germline-derived CDR1 and CDR2 are DFQATT and SNEGSKA (reference sequence). CDR3 sequence reads: CSAEQGSEQYF. The DNA of the CDR3 is TGCAGTGCTGAACAGGGGAGCGAGCAGTACTTC.

This clonotype was seen ten or more times. The DNA for the CDR3 is TGTGCCAGCTTGAGGGGAGCCTCTGGAAACACCATATATTTT. It yields the protein CASLRGASGNTIYF. The chain joins TRBV12-3 or TRBV12-4 to TRBJ1-3, with a weak D call TRBD1 (5 bases). The CDR3 contains 14 residues. Trimming took off 8 bases at V and 0 bases at J, with 11 bases between the two ends.

This clonotype was detected ten times or more. This rearrangement joins TRBV15 to TRBJ2-1; 14 nucleotides match TRBD2. J gave up 5 bases and V 0 bases, and 9 bases lay outside the gene matches. The CDR3 runs 19 residues. The germline gives CDR1 LNHNV, CDR2 YYDKDF (reference sequence). CDR3 residues: CATSRDLRTSGRSHNEQFF. CDR3 DNA: TGTGCCACCAGCAGAGACCTACGGACTAGCGGGAGGTCCCACAATGAGCAGTTCTTC.

This clonotype was seen more than once but under ten times. The chain combines TRBV15 with TRBJ2-7; possibly TRBD1 for D (6 bases). The CDR3 is 15 amino acids. V was trimmed by 3 bases and J by 3 bases, leaving 15 bases between them. Germline-derived CDR1 and CDR2 are LNHNV and YYDKDF (reference sequence). The CDR3 is CATSSRDKPFYEQYF. The CDR3 DNA follows: TGTGCCACCAGCAGTAGGGACAAGCCATTCTACGAGCAGTACTTC.